These 2 T cell receptor beta chains were sequenced from one sample in a study of blood T cell repertoires in COVID-19. Measured with immunoSEQ multiplex PCR; TCRdb has only the in-frame clones, and not every one. The table lists roughly 60,000 clones, around 83% of them singletons. Sample: peripheral blood. These TCRs come from a woman aged 60-75 years with acute or convalescent COVID-19.

The chain carries TRBV2 and TRBJ2-2, with D perhaps TRBD2 (5 bases). The germline gives CDR1 SNHLY, CDR2 FYNNEI. This CDR3 contains 17 residues. Trimming left V 1 base short and J 0 bases short, with 12 bases between. The CDR3 nucleotides read TGTGCCAGCAGTGAAGAAGCGGACGTTACGAACACCGGGGAGCTGTTTTTT. Its translation: CASSEEADVTNTGELFF.

The J gene is TRBJ2-3, the V gene TRBV25-1; 11 bases match TRBD1. The V segment lost 4 bases and the J segment 4 bases; nucleotides outside the gene matches: 7. The CDR3 is made up of 16 amino acids. Germline lookup yields CDR1 MGHDK and CDR2 SYGVNS. The chain's CDR3 is CASSARDRGSADTQYF. CDR3 DNA sequence: TGTGCCAGCAGTGCCCGGGACAGGGGGAGCGCAGATACGCAGTATTTT.